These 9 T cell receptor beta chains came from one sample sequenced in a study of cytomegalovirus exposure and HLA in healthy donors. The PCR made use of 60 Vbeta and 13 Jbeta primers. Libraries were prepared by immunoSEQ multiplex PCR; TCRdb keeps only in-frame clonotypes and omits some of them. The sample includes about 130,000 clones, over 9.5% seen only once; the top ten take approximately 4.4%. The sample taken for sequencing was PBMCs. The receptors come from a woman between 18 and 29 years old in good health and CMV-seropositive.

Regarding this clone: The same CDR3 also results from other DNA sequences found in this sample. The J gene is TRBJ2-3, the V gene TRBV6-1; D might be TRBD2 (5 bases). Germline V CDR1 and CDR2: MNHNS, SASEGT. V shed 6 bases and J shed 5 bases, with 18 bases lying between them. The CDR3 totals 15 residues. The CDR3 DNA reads TGTGCCAGCAGACCCCGAGGGAATCGTGAAGATACGCAGTATTTT. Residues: CASRPRGNREDTQYF.

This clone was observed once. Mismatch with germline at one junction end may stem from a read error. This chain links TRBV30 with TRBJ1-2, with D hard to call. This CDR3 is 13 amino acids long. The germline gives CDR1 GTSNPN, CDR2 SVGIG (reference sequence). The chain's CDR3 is CAWSRTGLGGYNF. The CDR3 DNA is TGTGCCTGGAGTCGAACCGGTCTGGGAGGCTACAACTTC.

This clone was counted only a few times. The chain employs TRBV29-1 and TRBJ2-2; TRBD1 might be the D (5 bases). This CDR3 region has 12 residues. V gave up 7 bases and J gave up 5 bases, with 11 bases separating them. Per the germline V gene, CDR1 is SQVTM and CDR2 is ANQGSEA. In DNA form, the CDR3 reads TGCAGCGGGCGCAGGGAAACCGGGGAGCTGTTTTTT. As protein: CSGRRETGELFF.

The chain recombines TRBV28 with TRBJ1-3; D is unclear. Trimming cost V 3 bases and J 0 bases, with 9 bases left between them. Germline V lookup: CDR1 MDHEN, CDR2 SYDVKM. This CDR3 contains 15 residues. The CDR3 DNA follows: TGTGCCAGCAGTTTGAAAGGACTCTCTGGAAACACCATATATTTT. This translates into CASSLKGLSGNTIYF.

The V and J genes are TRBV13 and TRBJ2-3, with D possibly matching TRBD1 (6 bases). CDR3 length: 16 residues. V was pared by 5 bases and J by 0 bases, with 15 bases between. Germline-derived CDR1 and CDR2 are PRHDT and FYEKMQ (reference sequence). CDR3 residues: CASSRPDRGSTDTQYF. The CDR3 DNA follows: TGTGCCAGCAGCCGCCCGGACAGAGGAAGCACAGATACGCAGTATTTT.

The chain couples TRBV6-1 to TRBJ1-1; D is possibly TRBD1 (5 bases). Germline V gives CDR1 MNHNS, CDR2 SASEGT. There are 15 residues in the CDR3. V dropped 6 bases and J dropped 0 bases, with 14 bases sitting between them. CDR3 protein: CASSPRTPMNTEAFF. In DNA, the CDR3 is TGTGCCAGCAGCCCTCGGACACCTATGAACACTGAAGCTTTCTTT.

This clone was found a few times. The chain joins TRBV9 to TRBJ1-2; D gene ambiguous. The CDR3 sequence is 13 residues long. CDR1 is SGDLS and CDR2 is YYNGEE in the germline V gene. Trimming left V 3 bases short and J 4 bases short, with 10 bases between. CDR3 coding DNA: TGTGCCAGCAGCGCGGGGTATGGCTATGGCTACACCTTC. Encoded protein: CASSAGYGYGYTF.

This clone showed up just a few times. The CDR3 region is CASSPSGLAGGITDTQYF. In nucleotides, the CDR3 is TGTGCCAGCAGCCCATCGGGACTAGCGGGAGGGATCACAGATACGCAGTATTTT. The gene calls are TRBV7-9 and TRBJ2-3, with 16 positions matching TRBD2. V gave up 5 bases and J gave up 2 bases; unmatched junction bases: 7. CDR1 is SEHNR and CDR2 is FQNEAQ in the germline V gene (reference sequence). The CDR3 spans 18 residues.

The CDR3 loop is CASSVGYYNEQFF. Here the CDR3 DNA reads TGCGCCAGCAGTGTCGGGTACTACAATGAGCAGTTCTTC. The rearrangement uses TRBV10-1 and TRBJ2-1; the D is unclear. The CDR3 sequence is 13 residues long. Per germline, CDR1 WNHNN and CDR2 SYGVQD (reference sequence). Trimming shortened V by 4 bases and J by 3 bases, and 7 bases separated the two germline ends.